The sequence of this T cell receptor (beta chain) was determined in a study of blood T cell repertoires in COVID-19. Study details: The origin of the acute and convalescent COVID-19 samples was the United States, Italy and Spain. Sources were T cells, B-cell-depleted T cells, or PBMCs; the material itself was cDNA or gDNA.

Profiling relied on immunoSEQ multiplex PCR, and the TCRdb table lists in-frame clones only, not all of them. The table lists tens of thousands of clones, about 80% of them singletons, with 15% to 25% in the top ten. The V gene end was trimmed by 3 bases and the J gene end by 4 bases; junction bases not matched to a gene: 7. The CDR3 length is 17 residues. Germline lookup yields CDR1 LNHDA and CDR2 SQIVND (reference sequence). Seattle patients were enrolled during active infection and followed longitudinally. The chain is built from TRBV19 and TRBJ2-6; 9 bases fit TRBD1. The sample consisted of peripheral blood. The clonotype comes from a man aged 25 to 40 with COVID-19, enrolled during active disease. The CDR3 DNA reads as TGTGCCAGTAGTATCTGGGACAGGGCTCTGGGGGCCAACGTCCTGACTTTC. It specifies CASSIWDRALGANVLTF.